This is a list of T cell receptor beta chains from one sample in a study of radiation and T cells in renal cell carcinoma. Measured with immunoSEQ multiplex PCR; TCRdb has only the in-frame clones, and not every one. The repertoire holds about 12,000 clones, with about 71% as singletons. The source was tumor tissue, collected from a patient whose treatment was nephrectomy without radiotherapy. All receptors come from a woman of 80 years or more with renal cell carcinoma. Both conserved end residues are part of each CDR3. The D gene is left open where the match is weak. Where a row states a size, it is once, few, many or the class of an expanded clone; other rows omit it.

cdr3_nt: TGTGCCAGCAGTGACCGAGACAGGGCTCATGAAAAACTGTTTTTT
cdr3_aa: CASSDRDRAHEKLFF
v_call: TRBV6-6
clone_size: few
j_call: TRBJ1-4
d_call: TRBD1

cdr3_nt: TGTGCCAGTAGTATAAGGTATAATAGCAATCAGCCCCAGCATTTT
cdr3_aa: CASSIRYNSNQPQHF
v_call: TRBV19
clone_size: few
j_call: TRBJ1-5
d_call: NA

cdr3_nt: TGTGCCAGCAAAACAACCTACAATGAGCAGTTCTTC
cdr3_aa: CASKTTYNEQFF
v_call: TRBV28
clone_size: NA
j_call: TRBJ2-1
d_call: NA

cdr3_nt: TGTGCCAGTCACAGGGGTAGGAACTATGGCTACACCTTC
cdr3_aa: CASHRGRNYGYTF
v_call: TRBV19
clone_size: NA
j_call: TRBJ1-2
d_call: TRBD1

cdr3_nt: TGCGCCAGCAGCCCAGGCGGGGACAGCAATCAGCCCCAGCATTTT
cdr3_aa: CASSPGGDSNQPQHF
v_call: TRBV5-1
clone_size: NA
j_call: TRBJ1-5
d_call: NA

cdr3_nt: TGCGCCAGCTTATTGGACAGGGGGCGTGAAAAACTGTTTTTT
cdr3_aa: CASLLDRGREKLFF
v_call: TRBV23-1
clone_size: NA
j_call: TRBJ1-4
d_call: TRBD1

cdr3_nt: TGTGCCATCAACCCCGGGGTCCCCTACGAGCAGTACTTC
cdr3_aa: CAINPGVPYEQYF
v_call: TRBV10-3
clone_size: once
j_call: TRBJ2-7
d_call: NA

cdr3_nt: TGTGCCATCAGTGATCAGGGCGAGCAGTACTTC
cdr3_aa: CAISDQGEQYF
v_call: TRBV10-3
clone_size: NA
j_call: TRBJ2-7
d_call: NA

cdr3_nt: TGTGCCAGCTCACAAGGACGTGAGCAGTTCTTC
cdr3_aa: CASSQGREQFF
v_call: TRBV18
clone_size: once
j_call: TRBJ2-1
d_call: NA

cdr3_nt: TGCGCCAGCAGTATATCCCAAGAGACCCAGTACTTC
cdr3_aa: CASSISQETQYF
v_call: TRBV5-1
clone_size: NA
j_call: TRBJ2-5
d_call: NA

cdr3_nt: TGTGCCAGCAGCCAAGCGGGGGTCGCCGCGTACAATGAGCAGTTCTTC
cdr3_aa: CASSQAGVAAYNEQFF
v_call: TRBV14
clone_size: NA
j_call: TRBJ2-1
d_call: NA

cdr3_nt: TGTGCCAGCAGCGACCGTTGGACCCAGCATTTT
cdr3_aa: CASSDRWTQHF
v_call: TRBV7-2
clone_size: NA
j_call: TRBJ1-5
d_call: NA

cdr3_nt: TGTGCCAGCGGGACAGGGGGGTACACTGAAGCTTTCTTT
cdr3_aa: CASGTGGYTEAFF
v_call: TRBV27
clone_size: NA
j_call: TRBJ1-1
d_call: TRBD1

cdr3_nt: TGTGCCAGTAGTATTCGTGAGACAGGGATCTACGAGCAGTACTTC
cdr3_aa: CASSIRETGIYEQYF
v_call: TRBV19
clone_size: NA
j_call: TRBJ2-7
d_call: TRBD1

cdr3_nt: TGTGCCAGCAGTGGAATCGGGGAAAAACTGTTTTTT
cdr3_aa: CASSGIGEKLFF
v_call: TRBV2
clone_size: NA
j_call: TRBJ1-4
d_call: NA

cdr3_nt: TGCGCCAGCAGCTCCATGGGACAGAACGAAAAACTGTTTTTT
cdr3_aa: CASSSMGQNEKLFF
v_call: TRBV5-1
clone_size: NA
j_call: TRBJ1-4
d_call: TRBD1

cdr3_nt: TGTGCCAGCAGTTTTAGCGCAGAGCACAATGAGCAGTTCTTC
cdr3_aa: CASSFSAEHNEQFF
v_call: TRBV28
clone_size: few
j_call: TRBJ2-1
d_call: NA

cdr3_nt: TGTGCCAGCCATGGCGGGGGGGGCGGCTACACCTTC
cdr3_aa: CASHGGGGGYTF
v_call: TRBV6-4
clone_size: NA
j_call: TRBJ1-2
d_call: NA

cdr3_nt: TGCGCCAGCAAGAGGTTCGGACAGAACACTGAAGCTTTCTTT
cdr3_aa: CASKRFGQNTEAFF
v_call: TRBV5-1
clone_size: NA
j_call: TRBJ1-1
d_call: NA

cdr3_nt: TGTGCCAGCAGTCCCGGATTCGAATCCAATGAGCAGTTCTTC
cdr3_aa: CASSPGFESNEQFF
v_call: TRBV7-9
clone_size: NA
j_call: TRBJ2-1
d_call: NA

cdr3_nt: TGTGCCAGCGGGGGTTACAATGAGCAGTTCTTC
cdr3_aa: CASGGYNEQFF
v_call: TRBV10-3
clone_size: NA
j_call: TRBJ2-1
d_call: TRBD2

cdr3_nt: TGTGCCAGAAGCTTGGACGAAGTGACTGAAGCTTTCTTT
cdr3_aa: CARSLDEVTEAFF
v_call: TRBV5-3
clone_size: NA
j_call: TRBJ1-1
d_call: NA

cdr3_nt: TGTGCCTTTCACAGGGGAACTGAAGCTTTCTTT
cdr3_aa: CAFHRGTEAFF
v_call: TRBV30
clone_size: NA
j_call: TRBJ1-1
d_call: TRBD1

cdr3_nt: TGTGCCATCAGTGAGTCGTTGAGACTGGGCGATTCACCCCTCCACTTT
cdr3_aa: CAISESLRLGDSPLHF
v_call: TRBV10-3
clone_size: NA
j_call: TRBJ1-6
d_call: NA

cdr3_nt: TGTGCCAGCAGCGTAGGTGGCGGACCCTACGAGCAGTACTTC
cdr3_aa: CASSVGGGPYEQYF
v_call: TRBV9
clone_size: NA
j_call: TRBJ2-7
d_call: NA

cdr3_nt: TGCGCCAGCAGGGCAGGATCCTGGGGCGGCTACACCTTC
cdr3_aa: CASRAGSWGGYTF
v_call: TRBV4-1
clone_size: NA
j_call: TRBJ1-2
d_call: NA

cdr3_nt: TGTGCCAGCAGTGGTGGAAGAGCGGGGGACAATGAGCAGTTCTTC
cdr3_aa: CASSGGRAGDNEQFF
v_call: TRBV6-1
clone_size: NA
j_call: TRBJ2-1
d_call: TRBD2

cdr3_nt: TGCAGCGTTGAAGGTCTCGACAATGAGCAGTTCTTC
cdr3_aa: CSVEGLDNEQFF
v_call: TRBV29-1
clone_size: NA
j_call: TRBJ2-1
d_call: NA

cdr3_nt: TGTGCCAGCAGCCGATGGGGCCAAGAGACCCAGTACTTC
cdr3_aa: CASSRWGQETQYF
v_call: TRBV11-2
clone_size: few
j_call: TRBJ2-5
d_call: NA

cdr3_nt: TGCAGCGCCACCGGGACAGAAACAGATACGCAGTATTTT
cdr3_aa: CSATGTETDTQYF
v_call: TRBV29-1
clone_size: NA
j_call: TRBJ2-3
d_call: TRBD1

cdr3_nt: TGCGCCAGCACAACAACCCCAGGGACCTATGGCTACACCTTC
cdr3_aa: CASTTTPGTYGYTF
v_call: TRBV5-1
clone_size: NA
j_call: TRBJ1-2
d_call: NA

cdr3_nt: TGTGCCAGCAGCCCTCCGGGTGGGTCCGGGGAGCTGTTTTTT
cdr3_aa: CASSPPGGSGELFF
v_call: TRBV13
clone_size: NA
j_call: TRBJ2-2
d_call: NA

cdr3_nt: TGTGCCAGCCGGGACGGAAATTCACCCCTCCACTTT
cdr3_aa: CASRDGNSPLHF
v_call: TRBV5-3
clone_size: NA
j_call: TRBJ1-6
d_call: NA

cdr3_nt: TGTGCCAGCACCCACAATACAGGGACAGGGGGTACCGGGGAGCTGTTTTTT
cdr3_aa: CASTHNTGTGGTGELFF
v_call: TRBV27
clone_size: NA
j_call: TRBJ2-2
d_call: TRBD1

cdr3_nt: TGTGCCAGCGAGGGGGGGAGAGGAGTAGGACCCAATTCACCCCTCCACTTT
cdr3_aa: CASEGGRGVGPNSPLHF
v_call: TRBV7-9
clone_size: few
j_call: TRBJ1-6
d_call: NA

cdr3_nt: TGTGCCAGCAGCACCCGGGACAGGGGTCCTCTGAGGGCCTACGAGCAGTACTTC
cdr3_aa: CASSTRDRGPLRAYEQYF
v_call: TRBV7-9
clone_size: NA
j_call: TRBJ2-7
d_call: TRBD1

cdr3_nt: TGTGCCAGCAGCCCGGACAGGAACTATGGCTACACCTTC
cdr3_aa: CASSPDRNYGYTF
v_call: TRBV5-6
clone_size: NA
j_call: TRBJ1-2
d_call: TRBD1

cdr3_nt: TGTGCCAGTAGTATCCAGGGGGCCAGATGGACGCAGTATTTT
cdr3_aa: CASSIQGARWTQYF
v_call: TRBV19
clone_size: NA
j_call: TRBJ2-3
d_call: TRBD1

cdr3_nt: TGTGCCAGCAGGAGGACAGGGGGGAATGAGCAGTTCTTC
cdr3_aa: CASRRTGGNEQFF
v_call: TRBV6-6
clone_size: NA
j_call: TRBJ2-1
d_call: TRBD1

cdr3_nt: TGCGCCAGCAGCCAGCCCAGGACTGGAAACACCATATATTTT
cdr3_aa: CASSQPRTGNTIYF
v_call: TRBV4-1
clone_size: few
j_call: TRBJ1-3
d_call: NA

cdr3_nt: TGTGCCAGCAGTTATCGCCAGTCTGGAAACACCATATATTTT
cdr3_aa: CASSYRQSGNTIYF
v_call: TRBV6-6
clone_size: medium-sized
j_call: TRBJ1-3
d_call: NA

cdr3_nt: TGTGCCAGCAGCCAATTGGGGGGTTACAATGAGCAGTTCTTC
cdr3_aa: CASSQLGGYNEQFF
v_call: TRBV5-5
clone_size: NA
j_call: TRBJ2-1
d_call: NA

cdr3_nt: TGTGCCAGCAGCGTAGCAGGGTACAATGAGCAGTTCTTC
cdr3_aa: CASSVAGYNEQFF
v_call: TRBV9
clone_size: NA
j_call: TRBJ2-1
d_call: NA

cdr3_nt: TGTGCCAGCAGTTTGACAGGGGGGGCCTACGAGCAGTACTTC
cdr3_aa: CASSLTGGAYEQYF
v_call: TRBV10-3
clone_size: NA
j_call: TRBJ2-7
d_call: TRBD1

cdr3_nt: TGTGCCAGCAGCGGACAGTCGAACACTGAAGCTTTCTTT
cdr3_aa: CASSGQSNTEAFF
v_call: TRBV6-1
clone_size: NA
j_call: TRBJ1-1
d_call: NA

cdr3_nt: TGTGCTAGTGGTTTTCTTCAAGAGACCCAGTACTTC
cdr3_aa: CASGFLQETQYF
v_call: TRBV12-5
clone_size: NA
j_call: TRBJ2-5
d_call: NA

cdr3_nt: TGTGCCAGTTCACGGCGGACAGAGCTGAACACTGAAGCTTTCTTT
cdr3_aa: CASSRRTELNTEAFF
v_call: TRBV19
clone_size: NA
j_call: TRBJ1-1
d_call: NA

cdr3_nt: TGTGCCAGCAGCGTACTAGCGGGGGGAGGAGAGACCCAGTACTTC
cdr3_aa: CASSVLAGGGETQYF
v_call: TRBV9
clone_size: NA
j_call: TRBJ2-5
d_call: TRBD2

cdr3_nt: TGTGCCAGCAGACGGGGGACAGGACGGACCGGGGAGCTGTTTTTT
cdr3_aa: CASRRGTGRTGELFF
v_call: TRBV11-2
clone_size: NA
j_call: TRBJ2-2
d_call: TRBD1

cdr3_nt: TGTGCCAGCAGCCTGATCTCAATGAGGGAGACCCAGTACTTC
cdr3_aa: CASSLISMRETQYF
v_call: TRBV2
clone_size: once
j_call: TRBJ2-5
d_call: NA

cdr3_nt: TGTGCCAGCAGCTTTGGACTAGCTCTGGGGGATGAGCAGTTCTTC
cdr3_aa: CASSFGLALGDEQFF
v_call: TRBV7-8
clone_size: once
j_call: TRBJ2-1
d_call: TRBD2

cdr3_nt: TGTGCCAGCAGCTTATATCCCGGGCCTCTAGACACTGAAGCTTTCTTT
cdr3_aa: CASSLYPGPLDTEAFF
v_call: TRBV11-2
clone_size: NA
j_call: TRBJ1-1
d_call: NA

cdr3_nt: TGTGCCAGCAGCCAAGTTGGGGACACTGAAGCTTTCTTT
cdr3_aa: CASSQVGDTEAFF
v_call: TRBV4-2
clone_size: NA
j_call: TRBJ1-1
d_call: NA

cdr3_nt: TGTGCCAGCAATAGCGGGGGGGCCTTGGAGACCCAGTACTTC
cdr3_aa: CASNSGGALETQYF
v_call: TRBV6-4
clone_size: NA
j_call: TRBJ2-5
d_call: TRBD2

cdr3_nt: TGTGCCAGCAGCTTAGACAGGGGAGGTGAGCAGTTCTTC
cdr3_aa: CASSLDRGGEQFF
v_call: TRBV7-2
clone_size: NA
j_call: TRBJ2-1
d_call: NA

cdr3_nt: TGTGCCAGCCGTGACCCTGGGAGAACTGAAGCTTTCTTT
cdr3_aa: CASRDPGRTEAFF
v_call: TRBV19
clone_size: once
j_call: TRBJ1-1
d_call: NA

cdr3_nt: TGCGCCAGCAGCGCGGACAGCCACTACACTGAAGCTTTCTTT
cdr3_aa: CASSADSHYTEAFF
v_call: TRBV5-1
clone_size: few
j_call: TRBJ1-1
d_call: NA

cdr3_nt: TGTGCCAGTAGTATTCCGGGACAGGGGATCGACACTGAAGCTTTCTTT
cdr3_aa: CASSIPGQGIDTEAFF
v_call: TRBV19
clone_size: NA
j_call: TRBJ1-1
d_call: TRBD1

cdr3_nt: TGTGCCAGCAGCTCAGGCGGGACTAGGAGCAATGAGCAGTTCTTC
cdr3_aa: CASSSGGTRSNEQFF
v_call: TRBV7-9
clone_size: NA
j_call: TRBJ2-1
d_call: TRBD2

cdr3_nt: TGTGCCAGCTCACCAGGCCTTGAAGGAAACACCATATATTTT
cdr3_aa: CASSPGLEGNTIYF
v_call: TRBV18
clone_size: NA
j_call: TRBJ1-3
d_call: NA